The sequence of this T cell receptor (beta chain) was determined in a study of T-cell reconstitution after alpha-beta-depleted transplantation in children. General study points: Diversity and T-cell counts at one year after transplant derived mostly from new T cells. Alpha-beta T cells present about two months after transplant were reported to originate from several hundred expanded graft clones. Surviving recipient T cells and thymic progenitors produced the high day-60 TCRbeta diversity seen in some patients.

Unique molecular identifiers tagged the TCRbeta library. TCRdb fed the PCR reads into MiXCR, producing one record per CDR3 protein. In the table there are 550,000 to 600,000 distinct CDR3 sequences, around 23% of which are singletons. For this clonotype: Its specificity is unknown.

Germline assignment: CDR1 MNHNS and CDR2 SASEGT. V gave up 6 bases and J gave up 5 bases, with 13 bases separating them. The CDR3 spans 13 residues. Specimen: PBMCs, mostly from graft donor cells, collected 360 days after TCRalphabeta/CD19-depleted stem cell transplant. The chain joins TRBV6-1 to TRBJ2-5; possible D gene TRBD2, 6 bases. This receptor was taken from a boy in the first two years of life who had a stem cell transplant for acute myeloid leukemia, so the T cells may come from the graft donor. The CDR3 DNA reads TGTGCCAGCAGAGGCGGACTAATGGAGACCCAGTACTTC. Translation: CASRGGLMETQYF.